The next 12 T cell receptor beta chains were all read from a single sample in a study of blood T cell repertoires in COVID-19. Clones were sequenced by immunoSEQ multiplex PCR, and TCRdb holds only the in-frame ones, with some missing. The sample contains tens of thousands of clones, roughly 82% of which appear only once. Sample: peripheral blood. These receptors were obtained from a woman aged 60-75 years with acute or convalescent COVID-19.

The chain joins TRBV9 to TRBJ2-1; the match to TRBD2 covers 8 bases. The V and J ends lost 0 bases and 6 bases, in that order; junction bases with no gene match: 8. Germline V gene data show CDR1 as SGDLS and CDR2 as YYNGEE. The length of the CDR3 is 16 residues. The CDR3 DNA reads as TGTGCCAGCAGCGTAGCAGGAAGCGGGAGATTCAATGAGCAGTTCTTC. It codes for CASSVAGSGRFNEQFF. Supplemented by reference TRBV9 and TRBJ2-1, the full variable domain reads DSGVTQTPKHLITATGQRVTLRCSPRSGDLSVYWYQQSLDQGLQFLIQYYNGEERAKGNILERFSAQQFPDLHSELNLSSLELGDSALYFCASSVAGSGRFNEQFFGPGTRLTVL.

CDR3 amino acids: CSVVGQNFDGYTF. For the CDR3, the DNA is TGCAGCGTTGTGGGACAGAATTTTGATGGCTACACCTTC. The rearrangement links TRBV29-1 to TRBJ1-2; 7 bases map to TRBD1. V dropped 4 bases and J dropped 6; count of bases not matched to a gene: 8. Per germline, CDR1 SQVTM and CDR2 ANQGSEA. CDR3 length: 13 amino acids.

This sequence joins TRBV5-1 and TRBJ2-5; 10 bases are shared with TRBD2. The junction had 4 bases not matched to a gene; V was cut back by 4 bases and J by 1 base. Germline V gene data show CDR1 as SGHRS and CDR2 as YFSETQ. This CDR3 has 15 residues. CDR3 DNA sequence: TGCGCCAGCAGCCAGACTAGCGGGCCCCAAGAGACCCAGTACTTC. It specifies CASSQTSGPQETQYF.

The chain recombines TRBV10-2 with TRBJ2-3; D may be TRBD2 (5 bases). The V end lost 0 bases, the J end lost 6 bases, and 22 bases lay between the germline ends. Germline V gives CDR1 WSHSY, CDR2 SAAADI. The CDR3 is 18 amino acids. The CDR3 coding sequence is TGCGCCAGCAGTGAGTCGACGAGCGGTCCCTCCTGGAGGGATACGCAGTATTTT. It yields the protein CASSESTSGPSWRDTQYF.

The J gene is TRBJ1-1, the V gene TRBV18; 7 nucleotides line up with TRBD1. V lost 1 base and J lost 6; bases outside the gene matches: 11. Germline loops: CDR1 KGHSH, CDR2 LQKENI. The CDR3 totals 16 residues. CDR3 residues: CASSPLPRQGGPEAFF. CDR3 bases: TGTGCCAGCTCACCACTTCCGAGACAGGGCGGTCCTGAAGCTTTCTTT.

This chain joins TRBV29-1 and TRBJ2-3; a weak D match, TRBD2 (6 bases). The CDR3 length is 15 residues. The ends were cut back, 1 base at V and 6 bases at J, with 17 bases in the middle. Germline CDR1 is SQVTM and CDR2 is ANQGSEA. CDR3 amino acids: CSVEGLGSSGDTQYF. CDR3 in DNA: TGCAGCGTTGAAGGACTAGGTTCTTCTGGGGATACGCAGTATTTT.

This clone was recorded once. The V gene is TRBV28, the J gene TRBJ1-4; unclear D gene. V lost 2 bases and J 8 bases, leaving 9 bases between the germline ends. This CDR3 is 13 amino acids long. Germline lookup yields CDR1 MDHEN and CDR2 SYDVKM. The CDR3 spells CASSLVTEEKLFF. DNA for the CDR3: TGTGCCAGCAGTTTAGTTACAGAGGAAAAACTGTTTTTT.

The rearrangement uses TRBV19 and TRBJ1-2, with D tentatively TRBD1 (5 bases). This CDR3 region has 14 residues. CDR1 LNHDA and CDR2 SQIVND come from the germline V gene (reference sequence). V was pared by 3 bases and J by 5 bases, with 13 bases between. The CDR3 protein is CASSMVGQGYGYTF. The CDR3 DNA reads TGTGCCAGTAGTATGGTGGGGCAGGGATATGGCTACACCTTC.

The V and J genes are TRBV5-1 and TRBJ2-1; possibly TRBD1 for D (6 bases). CDR1 SGHRS and CDR2 YFSETQ come from the germline V gene. The CDR3 consists of 16 residues. V was cut by 0 bases and J by 2 bases, with 12 bases left in between. The CDR3 reads CASSLGGTGTYNEQFF. The CDR3 DNA sequence: TGCGCCAGCAGCTTGGGGGGCACAGGGACCTACAATGAGCAGTTCTTC.

This clone was seen once. V usage is TRBV5-6 and J usage is TRBJ1-5; 10 bases fit TRBD1. Germline V lookup: CDR1 SGHDT, CDR2 YYEEEE. This CDR3 is 15 amino acids long. The V and J ends lost 3 bases and 5 bases, in that order; junction bases with no gene match: 5. CDR3 protein: CASSWGQGKDQPQHF. CDR3 bases: TGTGCCAGCAGCTGGGGACAGGGGAAGGATCAGCCCCAGCATTTT.

This clone was found a few times. The J gene is TRBJ2-5, the V gene TRBV5-5; D is unresolved. Trimming removed 3 bases from V and 2 bases from J, with 17 bases in between. Germline-derived CDR1 and CDR2 are SGHKS and YYEKEE (reference sequence). This CDR3 contains 16 residues. Written as DNA, the CDR3 is TGTGCCAGCAGCTCTTACGATTACTCGGTTCAAGAGACCCAGTACTTC. Its protein product is CASSSYDYSVQETQYF.

The chain couples TRBV7-9 to TRBJ1-6, with 8 bases identical to TRBD1. Germline CDR1 is SEHNR and CDR2 is FQNEAQ (reference sequence). The trim removed 5 bases at V and 5 bases at J, leaving 8 bases unmatched. The CDR3 has 16 residues. CDR3 sequence (DNA): TGTGCCAGCAGCCAGGACAGGGTGGATAATAATTCACCCCTCCACTTT. Translating gives CASSQDRVDNNSPLHF.